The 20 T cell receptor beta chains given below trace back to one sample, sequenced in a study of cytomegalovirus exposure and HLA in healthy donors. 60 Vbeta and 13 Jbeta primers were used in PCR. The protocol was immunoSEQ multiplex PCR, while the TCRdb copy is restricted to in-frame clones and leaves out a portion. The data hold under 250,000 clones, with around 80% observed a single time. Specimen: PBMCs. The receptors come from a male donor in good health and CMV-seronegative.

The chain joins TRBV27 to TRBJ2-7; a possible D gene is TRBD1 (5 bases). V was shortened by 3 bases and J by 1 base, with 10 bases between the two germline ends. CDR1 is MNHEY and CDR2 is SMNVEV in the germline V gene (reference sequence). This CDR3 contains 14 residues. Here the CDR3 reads CASSFQGASYEQYF. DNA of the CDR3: TGTGCCAGCAGTTTTCAAGGGGCGTCCTACGAGCAGTACTTC.

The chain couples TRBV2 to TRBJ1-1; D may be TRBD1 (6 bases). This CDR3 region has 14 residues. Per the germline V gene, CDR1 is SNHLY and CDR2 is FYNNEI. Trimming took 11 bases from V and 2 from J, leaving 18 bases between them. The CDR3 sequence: CASTGGALNTEAFF. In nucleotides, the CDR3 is TGTGCCTCTACGGGGGGGGCTTTAAACACTGAAGCTTTCTTT.

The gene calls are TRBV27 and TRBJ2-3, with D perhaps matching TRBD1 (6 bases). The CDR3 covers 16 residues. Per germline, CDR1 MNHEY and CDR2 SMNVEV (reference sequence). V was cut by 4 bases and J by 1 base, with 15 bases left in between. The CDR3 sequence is CASSSPVRGGTDTQYF. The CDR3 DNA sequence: TGTGCCAGCAGTTCCCCCGTCAGGGGAGGCACAGATACGCAGTATTTT.

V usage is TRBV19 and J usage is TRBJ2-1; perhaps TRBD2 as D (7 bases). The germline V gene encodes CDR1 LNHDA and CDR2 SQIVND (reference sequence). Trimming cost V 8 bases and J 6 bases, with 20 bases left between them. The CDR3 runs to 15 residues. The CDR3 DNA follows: TGTGCCAGTTCACGGCGGGGGCAGGGGCCCAATGAGCAGTTCTTC. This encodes CASSRRGQGPNEQFF.

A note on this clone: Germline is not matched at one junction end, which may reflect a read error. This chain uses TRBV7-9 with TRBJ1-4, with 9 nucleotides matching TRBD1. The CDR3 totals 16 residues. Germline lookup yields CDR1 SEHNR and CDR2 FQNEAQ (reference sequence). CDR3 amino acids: CSSSPGPGQGGEKLFF. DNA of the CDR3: TGTTCCAGCAGCCCCGGACCGGGACAGGGCGGTGAAAAACTGTTTTTT.

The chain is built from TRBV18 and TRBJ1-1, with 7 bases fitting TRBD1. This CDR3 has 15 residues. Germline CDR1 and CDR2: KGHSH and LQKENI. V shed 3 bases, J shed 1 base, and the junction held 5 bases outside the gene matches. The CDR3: CASSPLGTANTEAFF. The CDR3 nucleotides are TGTGCCAGCTCACCTTTAGGGACAGCGAACACTGAAGCTTTCTTT.

CDR3 residues: CASSEAPRGGPDEKLFF. CDR3 in DNA: TGTGCCAGCAGTGAAGCCCCTCGGGGGGGTCCGGATGAAAAACTGTTTTTT. The chain couples TRBV6-1 to TRBJ1-4; D might be TRBD1 (5 bases). V lost 0 bases and J lost 6, with 17 bases in between. CDR1 and CDR2 (germline): MNHNS, SASEGT. This CDR3 spans 17 amino acids.

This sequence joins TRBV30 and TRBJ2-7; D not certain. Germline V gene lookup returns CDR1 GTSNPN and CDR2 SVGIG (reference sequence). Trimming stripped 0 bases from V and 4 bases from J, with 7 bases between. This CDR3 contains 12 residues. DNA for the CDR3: TGTGCCTGGAGTGTGTCGCGTTACGAGCAGTACTTC. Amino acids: CAWSVSRYEQYF.

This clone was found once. The CDR3 nucleotides read TGTGCCAGCTCATCGACTAGCGGGGGAACCTACGAGCAGTACTTC. Protein product: CASSSTSGGTYEQYF. The genes are TRBV18 and TRBJ2-7; 12 bases agree with TRBD2. CDR3 length: 15 residues. V lost 5 bases and J lost 2; bases outside the gene matches: 4. Germline CDR1 and CDR2: KGHSH and LQKENI.

CDR3: CASSPTLSEAQETQYF. The CDR3 nucleotides read TGTGCCAGCTCACCAACCTTAAGTGAGGCTCAAGAGACCCAGTACTTC. The chain recombines TRBV18 with TRBJ2-5, with D unresolved. The CDR3 totals 16 residues. Trimming stripped 2 bases from V and 2 bases from J, with 15 bases between. Germline V CDR1 and CDR2: KGHSH, LQKENI.

CDR3 sequence: CASSLGVFSRNEQFF. Here the CDR3 DNA reads TGCGCCAGCAGCTTGGGAGTGTTCTCGAGGAATGAGCAGTTCTTC. The rearrangement links TRBV5-1 to TRBJ2-1; D gene uncertain. Germline assignment: CDR1 SGHRS and CDR2 YFSETQ. The CDR3 extends over 15 amino acids. Trimming left V 0 bases short and J 7 bases short, with 14 bases between. Variable domain in full (rest from reference TRBV5-1 and TRBJ2-1): KAGVTQTPRYLIKTRGQQVTLSCSPISGHRSVSWYQQTPGQGLQFLFEYFSETQRNKGNFPGRFSGRQFSNSRSEMNVSTLELGDSALYLCASSLGVFSRNEQFFGPGTRLTVL.

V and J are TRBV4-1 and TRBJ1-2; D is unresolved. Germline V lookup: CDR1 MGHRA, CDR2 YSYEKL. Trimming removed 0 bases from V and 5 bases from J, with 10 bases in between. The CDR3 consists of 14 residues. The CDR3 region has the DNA TGCGCCAGCAGCCAAGATATCGGCGGATATGGCTACACCTTC. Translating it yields CASSQDIGGYGYTF.

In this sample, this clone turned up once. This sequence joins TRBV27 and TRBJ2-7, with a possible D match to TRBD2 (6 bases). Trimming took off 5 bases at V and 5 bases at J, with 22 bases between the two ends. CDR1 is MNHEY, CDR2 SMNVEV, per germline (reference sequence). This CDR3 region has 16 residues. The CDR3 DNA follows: TGTGCCAGCAGTCCCCCCGGCGGGGCCGCCGGGGACGAGCAGTACTTC. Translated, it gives CASSPPGGAAGDEQYF.

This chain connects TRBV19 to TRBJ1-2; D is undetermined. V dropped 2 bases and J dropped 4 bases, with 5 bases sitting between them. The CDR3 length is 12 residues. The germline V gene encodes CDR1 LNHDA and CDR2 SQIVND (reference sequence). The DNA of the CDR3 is TGTGCCAGTAGTATATACAGCTATGGCTACACCTTC. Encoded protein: CASSIYSYGYTF.

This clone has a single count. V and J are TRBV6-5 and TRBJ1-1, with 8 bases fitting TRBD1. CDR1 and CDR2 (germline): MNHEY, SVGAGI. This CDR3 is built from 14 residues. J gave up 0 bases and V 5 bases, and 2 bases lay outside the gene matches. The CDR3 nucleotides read TGTGCCAGCAGTCGACAGGGGATGAACACTGAAGCTTTCTTT. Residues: CASSRQGMNTEAFF.

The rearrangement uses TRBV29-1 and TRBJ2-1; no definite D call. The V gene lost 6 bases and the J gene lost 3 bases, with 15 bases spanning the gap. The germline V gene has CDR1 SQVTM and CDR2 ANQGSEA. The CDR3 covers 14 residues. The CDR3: CSVERWANYNEQFF. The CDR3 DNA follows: TGCAGCGTAGAAAGGTGGGCAAACTACAATGAGCAGTTCTTC.

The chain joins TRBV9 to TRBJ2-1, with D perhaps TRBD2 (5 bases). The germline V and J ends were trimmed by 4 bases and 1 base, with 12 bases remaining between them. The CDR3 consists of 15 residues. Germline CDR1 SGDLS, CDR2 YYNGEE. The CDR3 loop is CASSPTRGSYNEQFF. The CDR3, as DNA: TGTGCCAGCAGCCCTACACGAGGGTCCTACAATGAGCAGTTCTTC.

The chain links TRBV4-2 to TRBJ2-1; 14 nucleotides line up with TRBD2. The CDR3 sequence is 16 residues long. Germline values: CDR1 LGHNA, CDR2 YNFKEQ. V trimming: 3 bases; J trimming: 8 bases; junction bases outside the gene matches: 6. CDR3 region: CASSQAGTSGSHEQFF. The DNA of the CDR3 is TGTGCCAGCAGCCAGGCCGGGACTAGCGGGAGCCATGAGCAGTTCTTC.

DNA of the CDR3: TGCAGCGTTGAACTAAGACAGGGTACCGGGGAGCTGTTTTTT. It specifies CSVELRQGTGELFF. V and J are TRBV29-1 and TRBJ2-2; 7 bases map to TRBD1. The CDR3 sequence is 14 residues long. V lost 2 bases to trimming and J lost 5 bases; unmatched junction nucleotides: 5. Per the germline V gene, CDR1 is SQVTM and CDR2 is ANQGSEA.

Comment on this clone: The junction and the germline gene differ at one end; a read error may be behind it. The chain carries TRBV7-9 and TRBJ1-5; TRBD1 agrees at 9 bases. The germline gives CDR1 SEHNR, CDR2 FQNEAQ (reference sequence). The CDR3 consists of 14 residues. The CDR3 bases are TGTGCCGGCAGCTCGGGACAGGGCGAACAGCCCCAGCATTTT. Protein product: CAGSSGQGEQPQHF.